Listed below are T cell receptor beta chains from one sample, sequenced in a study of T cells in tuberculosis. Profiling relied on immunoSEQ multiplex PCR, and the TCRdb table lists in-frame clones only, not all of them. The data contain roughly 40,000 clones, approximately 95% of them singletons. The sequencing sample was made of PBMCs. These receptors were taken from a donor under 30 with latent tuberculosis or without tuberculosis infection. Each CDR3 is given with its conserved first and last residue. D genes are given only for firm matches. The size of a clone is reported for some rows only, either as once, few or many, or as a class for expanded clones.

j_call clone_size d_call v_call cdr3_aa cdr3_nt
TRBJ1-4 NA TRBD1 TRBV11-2 CASSIRDRETTNEKLFF TGTGCCAGCAGTATAAGGGACAGGGAAACAACTAATGAAAAACTGTTTTTT
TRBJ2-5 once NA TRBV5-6 CASSLGVGGRETQYF TGTGCCAGCAGCTTGGGGGTCGGGGGAAGAGAGACCCAGTACTTC
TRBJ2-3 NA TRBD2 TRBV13 CASSFPQAGGADTQYF TGTGCCAGCAGCTTTCCTCAAGCGGGGGGTGCAGATACGCAGTATTTT
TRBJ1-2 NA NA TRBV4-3 CASSDRESARGYTF TGCGCCAGCAGCGATAGGGAGTCCGCCAGAGGCTACACCTTC
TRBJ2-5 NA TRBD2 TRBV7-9 CAGLGLNPGGFFKETQYF TGTGCCGGACTAGGGCTTAATCCCGGGGGGTTTTTCAAAGAGACCCAGTACTTC
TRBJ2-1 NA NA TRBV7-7 CASSLGLGVNEQFF TGTGCCAGCAGCTTAGGACTAGGAGTCAATGAGCAGTTCTTC
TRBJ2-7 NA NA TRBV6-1 CASSATQMSYEQYF TGTGCCAGCAGCGCGACACAGATGTCCTACGAGCAGTACTTC
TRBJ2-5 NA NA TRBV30 CAWSGQEETQYF TGTGCCTGGAGCGGCCAGGAAGAGACCCAGTACTTC
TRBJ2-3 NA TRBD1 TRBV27 CASSLTGRADTQYF TGTGCCAGCAGTTTGACAGGGCGAGCAGATACGCAGTATTTT
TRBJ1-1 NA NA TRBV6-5 CASQAGRLNTEAFF TGTGCCAGCCAAGCGGGACGATTGAACACTGAAGCTTTCTTT
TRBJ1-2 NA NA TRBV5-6 CASIAAGRVDGYTF TGTGCCAGCATTGCCGCAGGGCGCGTCGATGGCTACACCTTC
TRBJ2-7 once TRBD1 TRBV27 CASSLAGQGTYEQYF TGTGCCAGCAGTTTAGCGGGACAGGGAACCTACGAGCAGTACTTC
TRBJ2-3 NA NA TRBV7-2 CASSRETSDTQYF TGTGCCAGCAGCCGAGAAACGTCAGATACGCAGTATTTT
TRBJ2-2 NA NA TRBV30 CASDTANTGELFF TGTGCCTCCGACACTGCGAACACCGGGGAGCTGTTTTTT
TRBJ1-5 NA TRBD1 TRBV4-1 CASSQVVGQGATSNQPQHF TGCGCCAGCAGCCAAGTGGTGGGACAGGGGGCTACTTCCAATCAGCCCCAGCATTTT
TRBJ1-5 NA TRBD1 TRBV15 CATRGQEAQPQHF TGTGCCACCAGGGGACAGGAGGCTCAGCCCCAGCATTTT
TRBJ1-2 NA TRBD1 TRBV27 CASRSSGTGQRWGYTF TGTGCCAGCAGGTCCTCCGGGACAGGACAAAGATGGGGCTACACCTTC
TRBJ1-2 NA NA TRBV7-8 CASSLARIAAGFLYYTF TGTGCCAGCAGCTTAGCTCGCATCGCGGCAGGGTTTCTTTACTACACCTTC
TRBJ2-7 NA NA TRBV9 CASSVAPTGVVEQYF TGTGCCAGCAGCGTAGCGCCCACGGGGGTGGTCGAGCAGTACTTC
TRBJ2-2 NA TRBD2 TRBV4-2 CASSRQLAGAPRELFF TGTGCCAGCAGCCGGCAACTAGCGGGGGCCCCCCGGGAGCTGTTTTTT
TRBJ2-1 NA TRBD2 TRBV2 CASTLAGEYNEQFF TGTGCCAGCACCTTAGCGGGGGAATACAATGAGCAGTTCTTC
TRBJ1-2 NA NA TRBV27 CASSPHWGDTGYTF TGTGCCAGCAGCCCCCACTGGGGGGATACGGGCTACACCTTC
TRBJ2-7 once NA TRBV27 CASSLAGMYEQYF TGTGCCAGCAGTTTAGCCGGTATGTACGAGCAGTACTTC
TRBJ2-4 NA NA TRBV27 CASSFEPAKNIQYF TGTGCCAGCAGTTTTGAGCCAGCCAAAAACATTCAGTACTTC
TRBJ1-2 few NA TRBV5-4 CASSLDRDNYGYTF TGTGCCAGCAGCTTGGACAGGGATAACTATGGCTACACCTTC
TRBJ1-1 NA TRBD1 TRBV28 CASSLGTGAMNTEAFF TGTGCCAGCAGTTTGGGGACAGGGGCCATGAACACTGAAGCTTTCTTT
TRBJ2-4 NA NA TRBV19 CASTPSGILAKNIQYF TGTGCCAGTACCCCCTCCGGGATTCTAGCCAAAAACATTCAGTACTTC
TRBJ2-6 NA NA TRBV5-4 CASSLSRASGANVLTF TGTGCCAGCAGCTTGTCGAGGGCCTCTGGGGCCAACGTCCTGACTTTC
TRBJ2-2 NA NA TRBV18 CASSPNTGSTGELFF TGTGCCAGCTCACCGAATACAGGGTCGACCGGGGAGCTGTTTTTT
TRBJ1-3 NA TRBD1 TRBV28 CASHHRTGAGLAGNTIYF TGTGCCAGCCATCACCGGACAGGGGCTGGGTTAGCTGGAAACACCATATATTTT
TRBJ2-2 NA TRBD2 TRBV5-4 CASSQPSGGASGELFF TGTGCCAGCAGCCAACCGAGCGGGGGGGCCTCCGGGGAGCTGTTTTTT
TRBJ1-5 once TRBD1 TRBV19 CASSPRTGWSQHF TGTGCCAGTAGTCCCCGGACAGGGTGGTCCCAGCATTTT
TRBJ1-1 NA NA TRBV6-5 CASSDQAGGTEAFF TGTGCCAGCAGCGACCAGGCCGGGGGGACTGAAGCTTTCTTT
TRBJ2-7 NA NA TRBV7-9 CASSPGTISYEQYF TGTGCCAGCAGCCCCGGGACAATATCCTACGAGCAGTACTTC
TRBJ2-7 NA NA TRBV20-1 CSAVFSYEQYF TGCAGTGCTGTCTTCTCCTACGAGCAGTACTTC
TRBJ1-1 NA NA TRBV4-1 CASKAGGFTEAFF TGCGCCAGCAAGGCGGGAGGGTTCACTGAAGCTTTCTTT
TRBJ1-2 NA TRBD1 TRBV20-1 CSASRDSSNTF TGCAGTGCTAGTCGGGACAGCAGTAACACCTTC
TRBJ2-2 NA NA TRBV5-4 CASSLGGFPTTGELFF TGTGCCAGCAGCTTGGGAGGGTTTCCCACCACCGGGGAGCTGTTTTTT